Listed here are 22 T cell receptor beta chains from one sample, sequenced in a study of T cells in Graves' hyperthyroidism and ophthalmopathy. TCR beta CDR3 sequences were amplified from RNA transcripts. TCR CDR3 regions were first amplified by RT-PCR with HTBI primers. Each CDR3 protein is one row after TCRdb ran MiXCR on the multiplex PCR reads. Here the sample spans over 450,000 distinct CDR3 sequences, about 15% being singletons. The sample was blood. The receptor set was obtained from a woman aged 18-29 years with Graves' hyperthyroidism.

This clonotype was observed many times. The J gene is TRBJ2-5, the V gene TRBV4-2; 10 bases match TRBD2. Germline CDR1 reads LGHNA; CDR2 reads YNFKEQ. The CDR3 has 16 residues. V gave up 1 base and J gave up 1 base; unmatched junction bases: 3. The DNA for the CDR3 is TGTGCCAGCAGCCAAGGACTAGCGGGTTTCCAAGAGACCCAGTACTTC. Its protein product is CASSQGLAGFQETQYF.

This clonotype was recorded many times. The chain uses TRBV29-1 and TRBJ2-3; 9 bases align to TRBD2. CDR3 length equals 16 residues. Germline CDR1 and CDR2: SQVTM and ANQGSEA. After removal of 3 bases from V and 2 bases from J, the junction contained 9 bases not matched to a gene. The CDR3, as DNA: TGCAGCGTTGAGGGGCGGGAGGGCCCACACACAGATACGCAGTATTTT. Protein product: CSVEGREGPHTDTQYF.

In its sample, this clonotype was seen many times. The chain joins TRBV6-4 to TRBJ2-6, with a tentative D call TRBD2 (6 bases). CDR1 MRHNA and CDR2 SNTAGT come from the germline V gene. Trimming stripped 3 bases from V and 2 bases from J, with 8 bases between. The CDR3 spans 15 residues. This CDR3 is CASSEGGTGANVLTF. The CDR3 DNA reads TGTGCCAGCAGTGAAGGAGGGACTGGGGCCAACGTCCTGACTTTC.

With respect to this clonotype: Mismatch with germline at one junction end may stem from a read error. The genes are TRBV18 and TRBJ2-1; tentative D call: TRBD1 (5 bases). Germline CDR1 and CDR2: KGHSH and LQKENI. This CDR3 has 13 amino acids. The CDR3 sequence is CASSRQFGYEQFF. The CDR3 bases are TGCGCCAGCTCAAGACAGTTTGGCTATGAGCAGTTCTTC.

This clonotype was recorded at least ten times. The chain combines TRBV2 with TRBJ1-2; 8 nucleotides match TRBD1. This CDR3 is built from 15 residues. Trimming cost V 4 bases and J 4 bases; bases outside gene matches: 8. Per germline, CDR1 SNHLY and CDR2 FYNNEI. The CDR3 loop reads CASSAGTGVLYGYTF. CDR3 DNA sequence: TGTGCCAGCAGTGCAGGGACAGGCGTCCTCTATGGCTACACCTTC.

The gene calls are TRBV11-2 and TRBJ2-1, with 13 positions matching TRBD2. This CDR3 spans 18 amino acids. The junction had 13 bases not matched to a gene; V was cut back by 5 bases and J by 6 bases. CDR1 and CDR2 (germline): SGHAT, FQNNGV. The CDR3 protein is CASSPGLAGFWNVNEQFF. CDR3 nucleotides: TGTGCCAGCAGCCCGGGACTAGCGGGATTCTGGAACGTCAATGAGCAGTTCTTC.

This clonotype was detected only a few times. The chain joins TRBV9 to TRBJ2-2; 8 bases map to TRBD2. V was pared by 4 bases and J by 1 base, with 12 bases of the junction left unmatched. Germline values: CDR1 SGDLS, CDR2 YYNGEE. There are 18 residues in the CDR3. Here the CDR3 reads CASSPKPVLAENTGELFF. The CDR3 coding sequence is TGTGCCAGCAGCCCGAAGCCAGTACTAGCGGAGAACACCGGGGAGCTGTTTTTT.

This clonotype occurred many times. As DNA, the CDR3 is TGCGCCAGCAGCGGCCCGGGACAGGGGGCAACCGAGCAGTACTTC. It specifies CASSGPGQGATEQYF. This rearrangement joins TRBV5-1 to TRBJ2-7; 12 bases align to TRBD1. V was pared by 4 bases and J by 6 bases, with 8 bases of the junction left unmatched. The germline V gene encodes CDR1 SGHRS and CDR2 YFSETQ. The CDR3 sequence is 15 residues long.

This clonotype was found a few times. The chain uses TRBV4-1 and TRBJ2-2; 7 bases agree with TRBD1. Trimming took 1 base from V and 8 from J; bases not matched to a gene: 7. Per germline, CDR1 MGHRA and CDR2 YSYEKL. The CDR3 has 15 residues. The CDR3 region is CASSQGQGAEGELFF. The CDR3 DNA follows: TGCGCCAGCAGCCAAGGACAGGGAGCGGAGGGGGAGCTGTTTTTT.

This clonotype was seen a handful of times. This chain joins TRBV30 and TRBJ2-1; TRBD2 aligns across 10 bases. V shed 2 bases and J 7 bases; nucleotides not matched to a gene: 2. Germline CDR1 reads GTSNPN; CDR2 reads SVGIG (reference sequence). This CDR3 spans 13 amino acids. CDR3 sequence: CAWSLTSGNEQFF. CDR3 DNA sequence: TGTGCCTGGAGTTTGACTAGCGGGAATGAGCAGTTCTTC.

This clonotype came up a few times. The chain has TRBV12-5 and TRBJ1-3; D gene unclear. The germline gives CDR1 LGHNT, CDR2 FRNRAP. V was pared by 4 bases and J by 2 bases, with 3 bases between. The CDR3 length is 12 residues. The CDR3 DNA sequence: TGTGCTAGTGGTTCGACTGGAAACACCATATATTTT. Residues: CASGSTGNTIYF.

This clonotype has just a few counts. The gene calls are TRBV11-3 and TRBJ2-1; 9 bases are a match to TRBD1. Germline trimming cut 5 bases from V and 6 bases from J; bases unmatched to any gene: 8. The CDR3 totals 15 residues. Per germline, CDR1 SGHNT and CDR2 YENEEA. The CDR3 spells CASSPDGTGRNEQFF. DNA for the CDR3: TGTGCCAGCAGCCCGGACGGGACAGGGCGCAATGAGCAGTTCTTC.

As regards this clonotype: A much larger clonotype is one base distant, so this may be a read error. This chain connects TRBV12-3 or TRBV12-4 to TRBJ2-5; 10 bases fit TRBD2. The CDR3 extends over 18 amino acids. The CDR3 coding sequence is TGTGCCAGCAGTTTAGGGCTAGCGGGAGCCGGGTACCAAGAGGCCCAGTACTTC. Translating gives CASSLGLAGAGYQEAQYF.

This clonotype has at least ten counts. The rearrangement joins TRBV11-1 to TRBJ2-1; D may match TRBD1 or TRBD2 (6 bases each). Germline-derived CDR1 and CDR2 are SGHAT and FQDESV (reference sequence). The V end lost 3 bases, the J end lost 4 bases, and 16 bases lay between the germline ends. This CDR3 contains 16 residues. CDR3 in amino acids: CASSLGGQTEYNEQFF. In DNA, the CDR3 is TGTGCCAGCAGCTTGGGAGGACAGACTGAATACAATGAGCAGTTCTTC.

The CDR3 protein is CASSVIGTSGRIGFF. The CDR3 DNA reads TGTGCCAGCAGTGTTATTGGGACTAGCGGGAGAATTGGGTTCTTC. This chain connects TRBV28 to TRBJ2-1; 14 bases align to TRBD2. The CDR3 sequence is 15 residues long. V shed 5 bases and J 15 bases; nucleotides not matched to a gene: 12. Germline values: CDR1 MDHEN, CDR2 SYDVKM.

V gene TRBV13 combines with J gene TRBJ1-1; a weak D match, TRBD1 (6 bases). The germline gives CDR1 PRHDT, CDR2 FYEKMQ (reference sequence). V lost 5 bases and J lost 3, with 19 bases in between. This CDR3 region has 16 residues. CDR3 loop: CASSLQGPDRDTEAFF. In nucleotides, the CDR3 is TGTGCCAGCAGCCTGCAGGGGCCCGACCGAGACACTGAAGCTTTCTTT. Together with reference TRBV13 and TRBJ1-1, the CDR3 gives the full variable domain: AAGVIQSPRHLIKEKRETATLKCYPIPRHDTVYWYQQGPGQDPQFLISFYEKMQSDKGSIPDRFSAQQFSDYHSELNMSSLELGDSALYFCASSLQGPDRDTEAFFGQGTRLTVV.

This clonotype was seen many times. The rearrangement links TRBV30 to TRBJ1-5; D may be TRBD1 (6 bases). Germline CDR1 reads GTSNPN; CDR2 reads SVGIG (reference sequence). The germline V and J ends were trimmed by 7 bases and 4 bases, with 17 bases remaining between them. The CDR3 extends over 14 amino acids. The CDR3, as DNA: TGTGCCTCCCGGGGGCAGGGGAGAAATCAGCCCCAGCATTTT. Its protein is CASRGQGRNQPQHF.

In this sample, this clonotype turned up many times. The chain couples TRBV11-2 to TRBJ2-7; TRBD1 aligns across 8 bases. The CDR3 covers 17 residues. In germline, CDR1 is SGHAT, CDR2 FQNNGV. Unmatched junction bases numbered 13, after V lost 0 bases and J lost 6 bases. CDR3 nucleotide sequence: TGTGCCAGCAGCTTAGATCTTCTTTTCGGGACAGGAGGCGAGCAGTACGTC. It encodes CASSLDLLFGTGGEQYV.

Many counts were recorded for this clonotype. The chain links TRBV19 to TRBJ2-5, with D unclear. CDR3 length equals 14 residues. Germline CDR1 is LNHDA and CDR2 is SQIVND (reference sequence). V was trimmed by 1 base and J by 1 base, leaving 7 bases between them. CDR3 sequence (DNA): TGTGCCAGTAGTATAGGTGCACCCCAAGAGACCCAGTACTTC. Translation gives CASSIGAPQETQYF.

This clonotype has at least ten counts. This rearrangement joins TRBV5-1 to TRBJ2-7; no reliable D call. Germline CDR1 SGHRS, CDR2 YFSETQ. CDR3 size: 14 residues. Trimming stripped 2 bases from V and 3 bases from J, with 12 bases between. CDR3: CASSFYRFIYEQYV. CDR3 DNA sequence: TGCGCCAGCAGCTTCTATAGGTTTATCTACGAGCAGTACGTC.

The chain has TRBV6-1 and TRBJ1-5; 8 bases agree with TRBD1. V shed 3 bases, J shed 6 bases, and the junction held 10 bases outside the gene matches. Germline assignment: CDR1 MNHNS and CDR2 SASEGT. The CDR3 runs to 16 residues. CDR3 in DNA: TGTGCCAGCAGTGATTTGAAGGACAGGGAGGTTCAGCCCCAGCATTTT. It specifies CASSDLKDREVQPQHF.

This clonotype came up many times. The CDR3: CASTTGGDNYGYTF. The CDR3 nucleotides read TGTGCCAGCACCACAGGGGGCGATAACTATGGCTACACCTTC. The chain couples TRBV6-1 to TRBJ1-2; 9 nucleotides agree with TRBD1. This CDR3 region has 14 residues. V lost 7 bases and J lost 1; bases outside the gene matches: 4. The germline V gene has CDR1 MNHNS and CDR2 SASEGT.